The 24 T cell receptor beta chains below all came from one sample that was sequenced in a study of monozygotic twins with inflammatory bowel disease. From its re-call of the 5' RACE reads, TCRdb lists each CDR3 protein once, without DNA. The sample includes about 450,000 distinct CDR3 sequences. The sample was blood. Source of these receptors: a human donor with ulcerative colitis or Crohn's disease, or a healthy co-twin of an affected twin (not recorded which).

J is TRBJ2-1 and V is TRBV2; the TCRdb D gene call, TRBD2, has no DNA to confirm it. This CDR3 is 11 amino acids long. The germline gives CDR1 SNHLY, CDR2 FYNNEI. The CDR3 sequence: CASGPFREQFF.

The rearrangement links TRBV5-1 to TRBJ2-1. The germline V gene encodes CDR1 SGHRS and CDR2 YFSETQ. This CDR3 is 14 amino acids long. This CDR3 reads CASSFGQTYNEQFF.

The chain has TRBV5-5 and TRBJ2-7; the TCRdb D gene call, TRBD2, has no DNA to confirm it. This CDR3 comprises 16 residues. Looked up from germline, CDR1 is SGHKS and CDR2 is YYEKEE (reference sequence). The CDR3 region is CASSFFPSGSPSEQYF.

V and J are TRBV7-2 and TRBJ2-7; without DNA, the TCRdb call of TRBD2 cannot be checked. Germline V gives CDR1 SGHTA, CDR2 FQGNSA. CDR3 length: 14 residues. CDR3: CASSLAEGRFEQYF. The variable domain in full, with the rest retrieved from reference TRBV7-2 and TRBJ2-7, is GAGVSQSPSNKVTEKGKDVELRCDPISGHTALYWYRQSLGQGLEFLIYFQGNSAPDKSGLPSDRFSAERTGGSVSTLTIQRTQQEDSAVYLCASSLAEGRFEQYFGPGTRLTVT.

This chain links TRBV15 with TRBJ2-7. The length of the CDR3 is 14 residues. The germline gives CDR1 LNHNV, CDR2 YYDKDF (reference sequence). The CDR3 here is CATSREGFGYEQYF.

The chain recombines TRBV2 with TRBJ2-1. The CDR3 totals 12 residues. From germline, CDR1 is SNHLY and CDR2 FYNNEI. The CDR3 spells CASSGWHNEQFF.

The chain is built from TRBV4-3 and TRBJ2-3; absent DNA, TCRdb's TRBD2 call cannot be checked. This CDR3 is built from 20 residues. In germline, CDR1 is LGHNA, CDR2 YSLEER. CDR3 protein: CASSSQAPGLALSGTDTQYF.

The J gene is TRBJ2-1, the V gene TRBV12-3 or TRBV12-4; TCRdb names TRBD2, which stays unverified in the absence of DNA. The CDR3 contains 15 residues. CDR3 sequence reads: CASRLAGWTYNEQFF.

The chain employs TRBV7-9 and TRBJ2-1. CDR3 length: 14 residues. Germline V gene lookup returns CDR1 SEHNR and CDR2 FQNEAQ (reference sequence). The CDR3 reads CASSLALERDEQFF.

The chain employs TRBV10-3 and TRBJ1-1; the D call from TCRdb, TRBD1, cannot be confirmed without DNA. The CDR3 totals 13 residues. Germline lookup yields CDR1 ENHRY and CDR2 SYGVKD. The CDR3 loop reads CAISKDRGLEAFF.

The chain employs TRBV20-1 and TRBJ1-1; checking the TCRdb D call of TRBD1 is not possible without DNA. The CDR3 loop spans 13 amino acids. The germline V gene encodes CDR1 DFQATT and CDR2 SNEGSKA (reference sequence). CDR3 residues: CSAPEDGTTEAFF.

The chain combines TRBV5-1 with TRBJ1-1; the D call from TCRdb, TRBD1, cannot be confirmed without DNA. This CDR3 is 18 amino acids long. Germline CDR1 is SGHRS and CDR2 is YFSETQ. This chain's CDR3 is CASGGRTGADALNTEAFF.

The chain recombines TRBV5-5 with TRBJ2-3. CDR1 and CDR2 from the germline V gene are SGHKS and YYEKEE (reference sequence). The length of the CDR3 is 14 residues. CDR3 loop: CASSLASGTDTQYF.

This chain links TRBV7-7 with TRBJ2-5. There are 15 residues in the CDR3. Germline values: CDR1 SSHAT, CDR2 FNYEAQ (reference sequence). The CDR3 sequence: CASSLDPTTQETQYF.

V usage is TRBV5-1 and J usage is TRBJ2-2; TCRdb calls TRBD1, which cannot be checked without DNA. CDR1 is SGHRS and CDR2 is YFSETQ in the germline V gene. The CDR3 consists of 16 residues. This CDR3 is CASTEMGQRNTGELFF.

V and J are TRBV4-1 and TRBJ2-1. The CDR3 length is 15 residues. Germline CDR1 reads MGHRA; CDR2 reads YSYEKL. This chain's CDR3 is CASSQDTEKRNEQFF.

The CDR3 protein is CASSQGASGGYEQYF. The chain employs TRBV4-1 and TRBJ2-7; TCRdb's assignment of TRBD2 cannot be checked, as there is no DNA. CDR3 length: 15 amino acids. The germline gives CDR1 MGHRA, CDR2 YSYEKL.

The CDR3 sequence: CASSYVREGGGAFF. The V gene is TRBV6-5, the J gene TRBJ1-1; TCRdb outputs TRBD1, but without DNA this stays unchecked. The germline V gene encodes CDR1 MNHEY and CDR2 SVGAGI. This CDR3 spans 14 amino acids.

The gene calls are TRBV12-3 or TRBV12-4 and TRBJ2-1. The CDR3 sequence is 15 residues long. CDR3 region: CASSVGRLSYNEQFF.

The gene calls are TRBV30 and TRBJ1-5; the D call of TRBD1 rests on TCRdb alone, since no DNA is present to check it. Germline CDR1 and CDR2: GTSNPN and SVGIG (reference sequence). This CDR3 is 13 amino acids long. This chain's CDR3 is CAWSGGGDQPQHF.

The chain has TRBV4-1 and TRBJ2-7; as DNA is missing, the TRBD1 call by TCRdb cannot be tested. This CDR3 has 14 amino acids. CDR1 and CDR2 (germline): MGHRA, YSYEKL. The CDR3 reads CASSVRDGGYEQYF.

V and J are TRBV12-3 or TRBV12-4 and TRBJ2-7; the TCRdb D gene call, TRBD2, has no DNA to confirm it. The CDR3 runs 17 residues. CDR3 protein: CASSPRGGRALTYEQYF.

This chain connects TRBV27 to TRBJ2-7; TCRdb indicates TRBD1, and absent DNA this call remains unverified. The CDR3 runs to 15 residues. Germline CDR1 reads MNHEY; CDR2 reads SMNVEV (reference sequence). The CDR3 here is CASSLVRTGAYEQYF.

The CDR3 is CASTLRVNEKLFF. The genes are TRBV12-3 or TRBV12-4 and TRBJ1-4. CDR3 length equals 13 residues.